The present entry profiles one T cell receptor (beta chain) with its context. The antigen this receptor binds is unknown. Base qualities are not at hand, and no much larger clone is one base apart. Deletion took 5 bases off V and 6 bases off J, with a span of 16 bases between the germline ends. The CDR3 spans 13 residues, from the cysteine through the phenylalanine. CDR3 DNA only is kept here, 39 bases in frame from base 1. CDR1 and CDR2 are read off the germline V gene (reference sequence) as GTSNPN and SVGIG. The CDR3 regions of human TCRbeta chains were analyzed by immunosequencing. Under the source paper's analysis protocol: TCRs in the repertoires were compared against a reference library of SARS-CoV-2-specific TCRs that had been generated with the MIRA antigen-specificity platform. Breadth was defined as the fraction of unique TCRs that were SARS-CoV-2-associated, and depth was defined as the fraction of total T cells that were SARS-CoV-2-associated. Using the MIRA data, every spike-specific TCR was mapped to the spike region that the TCR reacted to and assigned to either a CD4 or a CD8 class. Log10-transformed breadth and depth values were compared by one-way ANOVA with Sidak's multiple comparisons tests. The source is immuneACCESS, and TCRdb retained only in-frame sequences with V and J called. Part of the clones is not carried over; for the studies checked, unresolved V genes explain less than half of this, and the remainder is unexplained. Clone size and the V and J calls come from that table; the DNA yielded D and trimming. Present in this sample are about 120,000 clones, approximately 93% of which were seen just once. Jointly, the top ten make up just under 3% of the sample.

The data were obtained in a study of T cell responses to AZD1222 COVID-19 vaccine (dated by TCRdb to the early 2020s). Describing the broader study: Because spike-specific TCR depth and breadth did not differ between the two schedules, AZD1222 recipients who got a second dose at roughly 4 weeks were pooled with those who got a second dose at roughly 12 weeks. TCR sequencing was performed for more than 230 trial participants, of whom about 210 were given two doses of AZD1222 and around 25 were given two doses of MenACWY control vaccine. Enrollment into the trials was organized by age into subgroups of 18-55, 56-69 and 70-plus years, and those subgroups contained roughly 140, 27 and 60 TCR-sequenced participants, respectively.

The research as a whole found: The vaccine-associated CD4 TCRs covered the entire spike protein, and the dominant responses fell in regions 160-218 and 743-854. Most participants were white British and females outnumbered males, and the authors suggested that clonal diversity may have been underestimated. Epitopes outside the regions mutated in the B.1.351 and B.1.1.7 variants were reportedly recognized by nearly half of the unique spike-specific TCRs. After two AZD1222 doses, spike-specific TCR breadth and depth were significantly higher than at day 0 and than in MenACWY recipients. The 56-69-year group was small, and its depth increase did not reach significance, likely because of low power. Because no day 14 peak-response samples were available, the repertoires could be characterized only after the peak T cell response. Conclusions about previously exposed vaccinees are limited, since just six AZD1222 recipients were seropositive for SARS-CoV-2 at baseline.

The meaning of the sample's time point label: baseline before first vaccination. Vaccinee samples came from UK trials COV001 and COV002, including a single-blind randomized controlled phase 2/3 trial of AZD1222 (ChAdOx1 nCoV-19) in healthy adults. Trial participant PBMC samples were collected at day 0 and day 28 after the second dose for TCRbeta chain sequencing. The TCR sequence derives from an adult in good health. This receptor chain uses TRBV30 and TRBJ1-1; the D region possibly corresponds to TRBD1 (6 bases align). The sequencing here drew on peripheral blood, taken on day 0 of AZD1222 vaccination. The sequenced DNA: TGTGCCTGGGGGGCTGAACAGGGCCCTGAAGCTTTCTTT. It encodes CAWGAEQGPEAFF.